The next 21 T cell receptor beta chains were all read from a single sample in a study of metastatic and nonmetastatic thyroid tumors. Until they underwent thyroid surgery, no patient had received any treatment. TCRdb ran MiXCR on the PCR reads. The sample consists of over 20,000 clones, about 24% of them appearing once. The sample comprised tumor tissue. Source of these receptors: a male donor with papillary thyroid cancer or a benign thyroid nodule (not recorded which). Some clones in this sample may be carry-over from other donors' samples.

This clone showed up just once. The gene calls are TRBV7-2 and TRBJ2-7; D is possibly TRBD1 (6 bases). The tail of the sequence fits TRBJ2-1 better, so the J call may be wrong. The CDR3 extends over 12 amino acids. The germline V gene has CDR1 SGHTA and CDR2 FQGNSA. The CDR3 spells CAWGQQSYEQFF. DNA of the CDR3: TGTGCCTGGGGGCAGCAATCCTACGAGCAGTTCTTC.

CDR3 amino acids: CASSSEAGRLYEQYF. As DNA, the CDR3 is TGTGCCAGCAGTTCCGAAGCGGGTCGGCTCTACGAGCAGTACTTC. This rearrangement joins TRBV12-3 or TRBV12-4 to TRBJ2-7; TRBD2 is a possible D gene (6 bases). CDR3 length: 15 amino acids. Trimming took off 4 bases at V and 3 bases at J, with 16 bases between the two ends.

The chain uses TRBV5-5 and TRBJ2-2; D is perhaps TRBD1 (6 bases). Per the germline V gene, CDR1 is SGHKS and CDR2 is YYEKEE (reference sequence). The V end was cut by 3 bases, the J end by 4 bases, with 10 bases between. The CDR3 extends over 14 amino acids. CDR3 sequence reads: CASSSDRITGELFF. For the CDR3, the DNA is TGTGCCAGCAGCTCGGACAGAATCACCGGGGAGCTGTTTTTT.

This clone is classed as medium-sized (0.01 to 0.1%). The chain links TRBV7-2 to TRBJ2-7; TRBD2 aligns across 14 bases. There are 14 residues in the CDR3. The ends lost 7 bases at V and 7 bases at J; junction bases unmatched: 6. The germline V gene encodes CDR1 SGHTA and CDR2 FQGNSA. CDR3 coding DNA: TGTGCCAGCACCGGGACTAGCGGGAGTTGGGAGCAGTACTTC. This encodes CASTGTSGSWEQYF.

At least ten counts were recorded for this clone. V is TRBV6-5 and J is TRBJ2-5; no reliable D call. With 2 bases removed from V and 1 base from J, the gap between germline ends came to 8 bases. From germline, CDR1 is MNHEY and CDR2 SVGAGI. The CDR3 sequence is 14 residues long. CDR3 in amino acids: CASSYVITQETQYF. The CDR3 region has the DNA TGTGCCAGCAGTTACGTAATTACCCAAGAGACCCAGTACTTC.

By share of the sample, this clone is medium-sized. The rearrangement links TRBV7-8 to TRBJ2-3, with D unclear. Germline CDR1 is SGHVS and CDR2 is FQNEAQ. The CDR3 covers 16 residues. The ends were cut back, 3 bases at V and 4 bases at J, with 17 bases in the middle. CDR3 bases: TGTGCCAGCAGCTTCTGGACCCTGTACGGGTCAGATACGCAGTATTTT. Its translation is CASSFWTLYGSDTQYF.

A remark on this clone: One junction end disagrees with the germline gene, perhaps due to a read error. V and J are TRBV6-2 or TRBV6-3 and TRBJ1-1, with 7 nucleotides matching TRBD1. The CDR3 is 15 residues long. Germline assignment: CDR1 MNHEY and CDR2 SVGEGT. CDR3 DNA: TGTGCCAGCAGTAAGGGGGCAGGGAGGGACTCTGAAGCGTTCTTT. Encoded protein: CASSKGAGRDSEAFF.

V gene TRBV11-2 combines with J gene TRBJ2-5; perhaps TRBD1 as D (5 bases). Per the germline V gene, CDR1 is SGHAT and CDR2 is FQNNGV. V was clipped by 1 base and J by 1 base, with 7 bases between them. The CDR3 covers 14 residues. The CDR3 bases are TGTGCCAGCAGCTTAGGACAGACCCAAGAGACCCAGTACTTC. Translating it yields CASSLGQTQETQYF.

V is TRBV27 and J is TRBJ1-2; no clear D gene. Looked up from germline, CDR1 is MNHEY and CDR2 is SMNVEV (reference sequence). The germline V and J ends were trimmed by 9 bases and 5 bases, with 16 bases remaining between them. CDR3 length: 13 residues. Here the CDR3 DNA reads TGTGCCAGAATGTTTGACACCTTATATGGCTACACCTTC. Translation gives CARMFDTLYGYTF.

This clone showed up many times. The chain uses TRBV28 and TRBJ2-7; TRBD1 might be the D (6 bases). This CDR3 has 14 amino acids. From germline, CDR1 is MDHEN and CDR2 SYDVKM. Trimming shortened V by 6 bases and J by 3 bases, and 15 bases separated the two germline ends. DNA of the CDR3: TGTGCCAGCAGCCCGGGGCAGGGGAACTACGAGCAGTACTTC. Its translation: CASSPGQGNYEQYF.

The V and J genes are TRBV20-1 and TRBJ1-2; D unresolved. V gave up 0 bases and J gave up 4 bases, with 15 bases separating them. The CDR3 is made up of 15 amino acids. In germline, CDR1 is DFQATT, CDR2 SNEGSKA (reference sequence). The CDR3 here is CSARDRESAGYGYTF. The CDR3 DNA reads as TGCAGTGCTAGAGATCGTGAGTCCGCTGGCTATGGCTACACCTTC.

The chain joins TRBV7-2 to TRBJ2-7, with D maybe TRBD2 (6 bases). The V and J ends lost 0 bases and 4 bases respectively, with 13 bases between them. CDR3 size: 15 residues. CDR1 is SGHTA and CDR2 is FQGNSA in the germline V gene. For the CDR3, the DNA is TGTGCCAGCAGCTTAGCGCCCAGGAGGGATTACGAGCAGTACTTC. Protein: CASSLAPRRDYEQYF. Together with reference TRBV7-2 and TRBJ2-7, the CDR3 gives the full variable domain: GAGVSQSPSNKVTEKGKDVELRCDPISGHTALYWYRQSLGQGLEFLIYFQGNSAPDKSGLPSDRFSAERTGGSVSTLTIQRTQQEDSAVYLCASSLAPRRDYEQYFGPGTRLTVT.

A single count supports this clone. The conserved final phenylalanine or tryptophan is absent from the CDR3, which likely points to a read error. This chain connects TRBV20-1 to TRBJ2-3, with D possibly being TRBD2 (5 bases). The CDR3 runs 18 residues. The V gene lost 3 bases and the J gene lost 0 bases, with 22 bases spanning the gap. The V gene's germline CDR1 is DFQATT and CDR2 SNEGSKA (reference sequence). The CDR3 here is CSASFSGRGGISTDTQYV. In nucleotides, the CDR3 is TGCAGTGCTAGCTTTTCGGGGAGAGGCGGAATTAGCACAGATACGCAGTATGTT.

This clone was seen a few times. J is TRBJ1-2 and V is TRBV6-1, with 8 bases that match TRBD1. The CDR3 sequence is 15 residues long. Per the germline V gene, CDR1 is MNHNS and CDR2 is SASEGT. Trimming took 1 base from V and 4 from J; bases not matched to a gene: 5. The CDR3 region is CASSEDRGIVYGYTF. DNA for the CDR3: TGTGCCAGCAGTGAAGACAGGGGGATCGTCTATGGCTACACCTTC.

The gene calls are TRBV5-1 and TRBJ2-1; 8 bases are a match to TRBD2. Germline lookup yields CDR1 SGHRS and CDR2 YFSETQ. After removal of 2 bases from V and 6 bases from J, the junction contained 1 base not matched to a gene. The CDR3 is 13 amino acids. The CDR3 nucleotides are TGCGCCAGCAGCTTCGGGACTAGCAATGAGCAGTTCTTC. Encoded protein: CASSFGTSNEQFF.

This chain uses TRBV5-1 with TRBJ2-7; maybe TRBD1 (5 bases). This CDR3 has 14 amino acids. Deletions cut 0 bases from V and 5 bases from J, with 12 bases between. In germline, CDR1 is SGHRS, CDR2 YFSETQ. The DNA for the CDR3 is TGCGCCAGCAGCTTGGTTCAGGGCGTAGACGAGCAGTACTTC. Translating gives CASSLVQGVDEQYF.

This rearrangement joins TRBV6-2 or TRBV6-3 to TRBJ2-7; 10 bases are a match to TRBD2. The V segment lost 0 bases and the J segment 0 bases; nucleotides outside the gene matches: 2. Germline V gives CDR1 MNHEY, CDR2 SVGEGT. The CDR3 consists of 16 residues. The CDR3 nucleotides read TGTGCCAGCAGTTACTCCAGCGGGAGGGCCTCCTACGAGCAGTACTTC. It specifies CASSYSSGRASYEQYF.

This clone was detected many times. This chain uses TRBV4-2 with TRBJ1-1; 8 bases line up with TRBD1. V lost 5 bases, J lost 3 bases, and 17 bases stayed unmatched. The germline CDR1 and CDR2 sequences are LGHNA and YNFKEQ. The CDR3 extends over 18 amino acids. The CDR3 sequence is CASSLRSGRGPVDTEAFF. The CDR3 DNA reads as TGTGCCAGCAGCTTAAGATCTGGCAGGGGGCCGGTTGACACTGAAGCTTTCTTT.

The V call is TRBV6-2 or TRBV6-3, the J call TRBJ2-7; TRBD2 might be the D (6 bases). V lost 6 bases to trimming and J lost 7 bases, with 22 bases between them. Per germline, CDR1 MNHEY and CDR2 SVGEGT. The CDR3 runs to 15 residues. CDR3 sequence reads: CASRLSGTFSPEQYF. CDR3 bases: TGTGCCAGCAGACTATCCGGGACTTTCTCGCCTGAGCAGTACTTC.

This rearrangement joins TRBV20-1 to TRBJ1-2; tentative D call: TRBD1 (6 bases). Trimming took 3 bases from V and 4 from J, leaving 18 bases between them. This CDR3 has 15 residues. Germline V lookup: CDR1 DFQATT, CDR2 SNEGSKA (reference sequence). CDR3 sequence (DNA): TGCAGTGCTAGGGCTGGGTGGACAGTCCTCTATGGCTACACCTTC. Translated: CSARAGWTVLYGYTF.

As regards this clone: The junction and the germline gene differ at one end; a read error may be behind it. The chain links TRBV18 to TRBJ1-5; TRBD1 is a possible D gene (6 bases). The CDR3 length is 14 residues. Germline V gene lookup returns CDR1 KGHSH and CDR2 LQKENI. The CDR3 DNA reads as TGTGGCAGCTCTTCGGGGGGGGCCTTTGGGCCCCAGCATTTT. Residues: CGSSSGGAFGPQHF.